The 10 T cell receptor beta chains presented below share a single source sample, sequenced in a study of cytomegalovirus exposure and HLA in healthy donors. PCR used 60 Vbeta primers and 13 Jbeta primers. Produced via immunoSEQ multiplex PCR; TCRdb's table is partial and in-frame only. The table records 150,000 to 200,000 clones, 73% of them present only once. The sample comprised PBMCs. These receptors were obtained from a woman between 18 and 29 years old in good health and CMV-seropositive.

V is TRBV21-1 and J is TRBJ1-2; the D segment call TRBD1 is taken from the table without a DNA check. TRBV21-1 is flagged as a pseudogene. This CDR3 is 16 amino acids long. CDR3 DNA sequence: TGTGCCAGCAGCAGGACAGGGCCAGGGGGGATAGATGGCTACACCTTC. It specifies CASSRTGPGGIDGYTF.

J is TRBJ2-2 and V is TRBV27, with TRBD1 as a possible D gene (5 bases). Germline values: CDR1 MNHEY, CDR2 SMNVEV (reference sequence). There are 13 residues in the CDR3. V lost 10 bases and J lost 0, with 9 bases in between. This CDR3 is CAIATANTGELFF. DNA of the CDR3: TGTGCCATCGCGACAGCGAACACCGGGGAGCTGTTTTTT.

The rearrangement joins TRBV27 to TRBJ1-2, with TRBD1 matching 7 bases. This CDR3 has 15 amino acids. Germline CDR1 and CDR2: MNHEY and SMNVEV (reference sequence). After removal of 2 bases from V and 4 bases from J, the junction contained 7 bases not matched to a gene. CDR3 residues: CASSLLGGESYGYTF. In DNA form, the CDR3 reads TGTGCCAGCAGTTTACTAGGGGGCGAGAGCTATGGCTACACCTTC.

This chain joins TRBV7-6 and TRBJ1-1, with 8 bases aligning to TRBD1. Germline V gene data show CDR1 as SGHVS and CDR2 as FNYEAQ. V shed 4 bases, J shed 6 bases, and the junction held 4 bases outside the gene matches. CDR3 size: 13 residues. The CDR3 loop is CASSSRQGPEAFF. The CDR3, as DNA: TGTGCCAGCAGCTCCAGACAGGGGCCTGAAGCTTTCTTT.

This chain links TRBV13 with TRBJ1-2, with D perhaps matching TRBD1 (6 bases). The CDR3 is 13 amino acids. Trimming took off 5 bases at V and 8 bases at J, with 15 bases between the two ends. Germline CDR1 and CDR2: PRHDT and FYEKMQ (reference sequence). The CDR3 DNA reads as TGTGCCAGCAGCACTACAGGGAGTCGGGGCTACACCTTC. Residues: CASSTTGSRGYTF.

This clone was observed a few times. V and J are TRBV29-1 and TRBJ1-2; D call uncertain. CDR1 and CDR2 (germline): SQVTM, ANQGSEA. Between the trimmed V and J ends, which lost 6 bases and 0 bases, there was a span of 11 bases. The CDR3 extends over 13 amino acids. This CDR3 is CSVHRESNYGYTF. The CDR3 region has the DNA TGCAGCGTCCACCGGGAGTCTAACTATGGCTACACCTTC. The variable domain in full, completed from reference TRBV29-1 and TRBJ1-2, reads SAVISQKPSRDICQRGTSLTIQCQVDSQVTMMFWYRQQPGQSLTLIATANQGSEATYESGFVIDKFPISRPNLTFSTLTVSNMSPEDSSIYLCSVHRESNYGYTFGSGTRLTVV.

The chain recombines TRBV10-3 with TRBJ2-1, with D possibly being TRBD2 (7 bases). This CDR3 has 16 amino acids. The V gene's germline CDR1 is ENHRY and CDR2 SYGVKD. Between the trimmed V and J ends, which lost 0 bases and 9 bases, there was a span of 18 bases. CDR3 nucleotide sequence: TGTGCCATCAGTGAGTCTAGACGGGGGGCCGGCGGTGAGCAGTTCTTC. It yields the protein CAISESRRGAGGEQFF.

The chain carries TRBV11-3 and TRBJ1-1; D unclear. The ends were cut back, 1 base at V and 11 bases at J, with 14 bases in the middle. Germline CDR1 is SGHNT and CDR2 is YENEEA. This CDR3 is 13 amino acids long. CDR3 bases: TGTGCCAGCAGCTTAGGGGTTGGAGGAGTGGCTTTCTTT. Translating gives CASSLGVGGVAFF.

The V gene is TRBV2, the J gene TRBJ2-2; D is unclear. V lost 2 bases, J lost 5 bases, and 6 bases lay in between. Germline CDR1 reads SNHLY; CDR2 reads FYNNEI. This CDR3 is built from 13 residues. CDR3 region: CASSESFTGELFF. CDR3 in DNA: TGTGCCAGCAGTGAATCTTTTACCGGGGAGCTGTTTTTT.

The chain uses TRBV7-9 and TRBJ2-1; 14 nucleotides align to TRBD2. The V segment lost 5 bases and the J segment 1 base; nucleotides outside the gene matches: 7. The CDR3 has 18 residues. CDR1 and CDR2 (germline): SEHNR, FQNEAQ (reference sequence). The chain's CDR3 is CASSPTSGGARSYNEQFF. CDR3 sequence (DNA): TGTGCCAGCAGCCCGACTAGCGGGGGGGCCAGGTCCTACAATGAGCAGTTCTTC.